This TCR beta chain was profiled in a study of STAT5B mutations in CD4+ large granular lymphocyte leukemia. Study overall: Healthy donors showed HLA-associated enrichment of the CDR3 'QG' motif. General study findings and limits: About a quarter of private leukemic clonotypes occurred rarely in other patients' non-leukemic repertoires.

Trimming took 8 bases from V and 7 from J; bases not matched to a gene: 7. Germline values: CDR1 ENHRY, CDR2 SYGVKD. This CDR3 has 13 amino acids. As concerns this clone: What it recognizes is unknown.

Controls came from buffy coats of healthy blood donors. Assay used: immunoSEQ multiplex PCR; TCRdb lists only in-frame clones, some missing. Of 20,000 to 25,000 clones listed, roughly 75% are singletons. The chain recombines TRBV10-3 with TRBJ2-1; 8 bases map to TRBD2. The clonotype comes from a human donor in good health. The material sequenced was CD4+ T cells from blood buffy coats. CDR3 region: CAIERELANEQFF. CDR3 sequence (DNA): TGTGCCATCGAGCGGGAGTTGGCAAATGAGCAGTTCTTC.